This TCR beta chain was obtained from a study of OX40 agonist ivuxolimab in advanced cancers. Sequencing used immunoSEQ multiplex PCR; TCRdb keeps in-frame clones, though not all of them. Of some 15,000 clones listed, 80% are singletons. Trimming removed 9 bases at V and 0 bases at J, with 15 bases between. Germline V lookup: CDR1 MNHEY, CDR2 SVGAGI. This CDR3 is built from 15 residues. This clonotype was sampled from an adult with an advanced solid tumor such as melanoma, head and neck, liver or kidney cancer. This material consisted of CD4+ or CD8+ T cells sorted from blood, taken in a trial of the OX40 agonist ivuxolimab. V and J are TRBV6-5 and TRBJ2-1; D not resolved. DNA of the CDR3: TGTGCCAGTTCGGCGGCGGCGAGCTCCTACAATGAGCAGTTCTTC. Amino acid sequence: CASSAAASSYNEQFF.